A single sample is the source of the 5 T cell receptor beta chains below, sequenced in a study of neoadjuvant anti-PD-1 for oral cavity cancer. Assay: immunoSEQ multiplex PCR; the TCRdb copy retains only in-frame clones and omits some. The table records more than 9,500 clones, roughly 60% of them present only once. The sample in question was tumor tissue, obtained before nivolumab (anti-PD-1) treatment. Receptor source: a person between 35 and 79 years old with oral cavity squamous cell carcinoma.

This rearrangement joins TRBV30 to TRBJ2-2; D is ambiguous. Trimming cost V 0 bases and J 2 bases, with 10 bases left between them. The CDR3 runs 15 residues. CDR1 is GTSNPN and CDR2 is SVGIG in the germline V gene (reference sequence). DNA of the CDR3: TGTGCCTGGAGTGTACCAGGAGCTAACACCGGGGAGCTGTTTTTT. Translating it yields CAWSVPGANTGELFF. Looking up the rest from reference TRBV30 and TRBJ2-2 gives the full variable domain: SQTIHQWPATLVQPVGSPLSLECTVEGTSNPNLYWYRQAAGRGLQLLFYSVGIGQISSEVPQNLSASRPQDRQFILSSKKLLLSDSGFYLCAWSVPGANTGELFFGEGSRLTVL.

This chain links TRBV7-3 with TRBJ2-7; 10 bases agree with TRBD1. This CDR3 contains 14 residues. V gave up 5 bases and J gave up 4 bases; unmatched junction bases: 5. The germline V gene has CDR1 SGHTA and CDR2 FQGTGA. CDR3 region: CASSRRQGAYEQYF. In DNA, the CDR3 is TGTGCCAGCAGCCGCAGACAGGGGGCTTACGAGCAGTACTTC.

CDR3: CATSREAGLITGELFF. The CDR3 nucleotides read TGTGCCACCAGCAGAGAAGCGGGACTTATCACCGGGGAGCTGTTTTTT. The genes are TRBV15 and TRBJ2-2; the match to TRBD2 covers 7 bases. The CDR3 has 16 amino acids. J was trimmed by 4 bases and V by 0 bases; bases with no gene match: 5. Germline CDR1 reads LNHNV; CDR2 reads YYDKDF (reference sequence).

The chain couples TRBV4-1 to TRBJ2-4; the D gene is possibly TRBD1 (6 bases). There are 18 residues in the CDR3. V lost 1 base and J 0 bases, leaving 16 bases between the germline ends. Germline lookup yields CDR1 MGHRA and CDR2 YSYEKL. CDR3 region: CASSQGVPGELAKNIQYF. The CDR3 bases are TGCGCCAGCAGCCAAGGGGTCCCAGGGGAGTTAGCCAAAAACATTCAGTACTTC.

By frequency in the sample, this clone is medium-sized. This sequence joins TRBV4-1 and TRBJ1-1; no definite D call. Germline lookup yields CDR1 MGHRA and CDR2 YSYEKL. Trimming pared 4 bases from V and 2 bases from J, leaving 14 bases between. This CDR3 has 15 residues. This CDR3 reads CASSRSSPVNTEAFF. The CDR3 coding sequence is TGCGCCAGCAGCCGCTCCAGCCCCGTTAACACTGAAGCTTTCTTT.